This entry lists 30 T cell receptor beta chains sequenced from one sample in a study of blood T cell repertoires in COVID-19. The repertoire was sequenced with immunoSEQ multiplex PCR; TCRdb's copy has only in-frame clones and lacks some. The table shows around 250,000 clones, with 80% to 90% occurring only once. The sequenced sample consisted of PBMCs or T cells enriched from blood (not recorded which). The receptors originated from a woman aged 45 to 65 who had recovered from COVID-19.

The gene calls are TRBV2 and TRBJ1-1; no definite D call. The CDR3 is made up of 13 amino acids. Trimming left V 4 bases short and J 1 base short, with 7 bases between. Per germline, CDR1 SNHLY and CDR2 FYNNEI. CDR3 protein: CASSAGPNTEAFF. The CDR3 DNA reads as TGTGCCAGCAGTGCGGGTCCGAACACTGAAGCTTTCTTT.

The chain joins TRBV5-1 to TRBJ1-4, with a tentative D call TRBD1 (5 bases). Germline V gene data show CDR1 as SGHRS and CDR2 as YFSETQ. The CDR3 runs 15 residues. V was shortened by 2 bases and J by 2 bases, with 10 bases between the two germline ends. The CDR3 spells CASSFQGATNEKLFF. As DNA, the CDR3 is TGCGCCAGCAGCTTCCAGGGCGCGACTAATGAAAAACTGTTTTTT.

The chain joins TRBV2 to TRBJ1-1; the match to TRBD1 covers 10 bases. V trimming: 4 bases; J trimming: 5 bases; junction bases outside the gene matches: 4. Germline lookup yields CDR1 SNHLY and CDR2 FYNNEI. The CDR3 length is 14 residues. The CDR3 sequence: CASSATGGETEAFF. CDR3 DNA sequence: TGTGCCAGCAGTGCGACAGGGGGCGAGACTGAAGCTTTCTTT.

The gene calls are TRBV30 and TRBJ1-6; no definite D call. The CDR3 totals 13 residues. Looked up from germline, CDR1 is GTSNPN and CDR2 is SVGIG (reference sequence). V was shortened by 3 bases and J by 7 bases, with 10 bases between the two germline ends. The CDR3 DNA reads TGTGCCTGGAGAGCAGGCTGGAATTCACCCCTCCACTTT. Translating it yields CAWRAGWNSPLHF.

The table lists this clone with a count of one. V and J are TRBV9 and TRBJ1-1; TRBD1 might be the D (5 bases). There are 13 residues in the CDR3. The V and J ends lost 0 bases and 10 bases respectively, with 13 bases between them. Germline lookup yields CDR1 SGDLS and CDR2 YYNGEE. The CDR3 loop reads CASSVDPGRGAFF. The CDR3, as DNA: TGTGCCAGCAGCGTAGACCCTGGAAGGGGAGCTTTCTTT.

On this clone itself: At the DNA level, this CDR3 is encoded by other sequences in the same sample as well. This sequence joins TRBV5-1 and TRBJ2-1; 10 bases agree with TRBD2. CDR1 and CDR2 from the germline V gene are SGHRS and YFSETQ. V was pared by 0 bases and J by 8 bases, with 2 bases of the junction left unmatched. The CDR3 contains 14 residues. The CDR3 region is CASSLGLAGDEQFF. The CDR3, as DNA: TGCGCCAGCAGCTTGGGGCTAGCGGGGGATGAGCAGTTCTTC.

The gene calls are TRBV5-1 and TRBJ2-2; 7 bases line up with TRBD1. Losses at the gene ends were 0 bases for V and 3 bases for J; bases not matched to a gene: 8. The germline V gene encodes CDR1 SGHRS and CDR2 YFSETQ. The CDR3 is 17 amino acids. The chain's CDR3 is CASSLGPAGGDTGELFF. In DNA, the CDR3 is TGCGCCAGCAGCTTGGGACCGGCAGGGGGTGACACCGGGGAGCTGTTTTTT.

The rearrangement uses TRBV7-9 and TRBJ2-7, with 7 bases identical to TRBD1. Per germline, CDR1 SEHNR and CDR2 FQNEAQ (reference sequence). The CDR3 has 14 amino acids. J lost 3 bases, V lost 5 bases, and 7 bases had no gene match. CDR3 nucleotide sequence: TGTGCCAGCAGCCAGGGACAGACAATCTACGAGCAGTACTTC. Protein product: CASSQGQTIYEQYF. The full variable domain, rest sourced from reference TRBV7-9 and TRBJ2-7, is DTGVSQNPRHKITKRGQNVTFRCDPISEHNRLYWYRQTLGQGPEFLTYFQNEAQLEKSRLLSDRFSAERPKGSFSTLEIQRTEQGDSAMYLCASSQGQTIYEQYFGPGTRLTVT.

The chain uses TRBV28 and TRBJ2-1; 12 bases match TRBD2. There are 17 residues in the CDR3. V dropped 6 bases and J dropped 0; count of bases not matched to a gene: 6. Germline V CDR1 and CDR2: MDHEN, SYDVKM. CDR3 DNA: TGTGCCAGCAGCCTCACTAGCGGGAGGATCTCCTACAATGAGCAGTTCTTC. Protein product: CASSLTSGRISYNEQFF.

This sequence joins TRBV9 and TRBJ2-2, with 10 bases fitting TRBD2. This CDR3 region has 16 residues. J gave up 1 base and V 4 bases, and 4 bases lay outside the gene matches. CDR1 and CDR2 (germline): SGDLS, YYNGEE. CDR3 loop: CASSPTSGENTGELFF. CDR3 coding DNA: TGTGCCAGCAGCCCAACTAGCGGGGAGAACACCGGGGAGCTGTTTTTT.

The CDR3 bases are TGTGCCAGCAGCCCTCCTAGTAGCGGGACCTACGAGCAGTACTTC. Translating gives CASSPPSSGTYEQYF. The chain is built from TRBV11-2 and TRBJ2-7; 8 nucleotides align to TRBD2. CDR1 is SGHAT and CDR2 is FQNNGV in the germline V gene. With V trimmed by 5 bases and J by 2 bases, 8 bases remained unmatched. This CDR3 region has 15 residues.

The rearrangement links TRBV10-1 to TRBJ1-6; TRBD1 might be the D (5 bases). The germline V gene encodes CDR1 WNHNN and CDR2 SYGVQD (reference sequence). V lost 9 bases to trimming and J lost 5 bases, with 23 bases between them. There are 17 residues in the CDR3. CDR3 nucleotide sequence: TGCGCCAGACCCGGGAAGGGGAGGCCCTCGAATAATTCACCCCTCCACTTT. Its protein is CARPGKGRPSNNSPLHF.

J is TRBJ2-6 and V is TRBV9; D not resolved. The CDR3 extends over 12 amino acids. The V gene's germline CDR1 is SGDLS and CDR2 YYNGEE. Trimming left V 0 bases short and J 10 bases short, with 5 bases between. CDR3 residues: CASSVVPNVLTF. The CDR3 region has the DNA TGTGCCAGCAGCGTAGTCCCGAACGTCCTGACTTTC.

This sequence joins TRBV6-5 and TRBJ2-2; 12 nucleotides agree with TRBD2. Per germline, CDR1 MNHEY and CDR2 SVGAGI. Trimming at V came to 7 bases and at J to 4 bases, leaving 1 base not matched to a gene. The CDR3 extends over 14 amino acids. The CDR3 loop is CASMTSGSTGELFF. The CDR3, as DNA: TGTGCCAGCATGACTAGCGGGAGCACCGGGGAGCTGTTTTTT.

This clone was observed a single time. V gene TRBV5-4 combines with J gene TRBJ1-2; D is unclear. With 4 bases removed from V and 7 bases from J, the gap between germline ends came to 11 bases. From germline, CDR1 is SGHNT and CDR2 YYREEE (reference sequence). The CDR3 runs 12 residues. The DNA of the CDR3 is TGTGCCAGCAGCGCGCCCGAGGGTGGCTACACCTTC. Translated, it gives CASSAPEGGYTF.

The chain joins TRBV2 to TRBJ2-2; D might be TRBD1 (6 bases). V was pared by 4 bases and J by 9 bases, with 15 bases between. The CDR3 is 14 residues long. Germline loops: CDR1 SNHLY, CDR2 FYNNEI. The CDR3, as DNA: TGTGCCAGCAGTGGGACAGCGCGATCCAGGGAGCTGTTTTTT. Translating gives CASSGTARSRELFF.

This chain joins TRBV3-1 (or the pseudogene TRBV3-2) and TRBJ1-2, with TRBD1 identical over 9 bases. This CDR3 spans 15 amino acids. Germline loops: CDR1 LGHDT, CDR2 YNNKEL (reference sequence). Trimming cost V 2 bases and J 5 bases; bases outside gene matches: 6. In DNA form, the CDR3 reads TGTGCCAGCAGCCAAACGACAGGGGGGTTTTATGGCTACACCTTC. It translates to CASSQTTGGFYGYTF.

The chain joins TRBV5-6 to TRBJ2-7; 8 bases align to TRBD1. The CDR3 runs 16 residues. From germline, CDR1 is SGHDT and CDR2 YYEEEE. With 0 bases clipped from V and 3 bases from J, the junction kept 8 bases outside the gene matches. The CDR3 protein is CASSLEQGGHYYEQYF. The CDR3 region has the DNA TGTGCCAGCAGCTTGGAACAGGGGGGACATTACTACGAGCAGTACTTC.

This sequence joins TRBV27 and TRBJ1-1; no reliable D call. V was clipped by 2 bases and J by 4 bases, with 8 bases between them. CDR1 is MNHEY, CDR2 SMNVEV, per germline (reference sequence). The CDR3 has 13 residues. The CDR3 coding sequence is TGTGCCAGCAGTTTAGGCCCTGGCACTGAAGCTTTCTTT. Translation: CASSLGPGTEAFF.

This clone turned up a few times. The V gene is TRBV7-9, the J gene TRBJ1-2; D not certain. The germline gives CDR1 SEHNR, CDR2 FQNEAQ (reference sequence). The CDR3 extends over 15 amino acids. Trimming removed 5 bases from V and 3 bases from J, with 16 bases in between. As DNA, the CDR3 is TGTGCCAGCAGCCCACCCGATTTGGGCTACTATGGCTACACCTTC. Translation: CASSPPDLGYYGYTF. The variable domain in full, with the rest retrieved from reference TRBV7-9 and TRBJ1-2, is DTGVSQNPRHKITKRGQNVTFRCDPISEHNRLYWYRQTLGQGPEFLTYFQNEAQLEKSRLLSDRFSAERPKGSFSTLEIQRTEQGDSAMYLCASSPPDLGYYGYTFGSGTRLTVV.

This clone was found once. The chain carries TRBV5-1 and TRBJ2-5; perhaps TRBD2 as D (5 bases). Per germline, CDR1 SGHRS and CDR2 YFSETQ. The V end was cut by 3 bases, the J end by 2 bases, with 11 bases between. The CDR3 has 14 amino acids. CDR3 DNA: TGCGCCAGCAGCTCACGGGGATTTCAAGAGACCCAGTACTTC. It is translated as CASSSRGFQETQYF.

The CDR3 region is CASSSGLAGDFDNEQFF. CDR3 DNA: TGTGCCAGCAGTTCCGGACTAGCGGGAGATTTCGACAATGAGCAGTTCTTC. The chain combines TRBV4-2 with TRBJ2-1; 13 nucleotides line up with TRBD2. With V trimmed by 6 bases and J by 5 bases, 10 bases remained unmatched. The CDR3 has 17 amino acids. The germline V gene has CDR1 LGHNA and CDR2 YNFKEQ.

This rearrangement joins TRBV24-1 to TRBJ2-3; 8 nucleotides agree with TRBD2. J was trimmed by 6 bases and V by 3 bases; bases with no gene match: 10. Germline V lookup: CDR1 KGHDR, CDR2 SFDVKD. The CDR3 covers 16 residues. CDR3 bases: TGTGCCACCAGTGATCCGACTAGCGACCTAGCGGATACGCAGTATTTT. It yields the protein CATSDPTSDLADTQYF.

This rearrangement joins TRBV4-1 to TRBJ2-1; TRBD2 matches 8 bases. Germline V lookup: CDR1 MGHRA, CDR2 YSYEKL. The CDR3 has 15 residues. The V gene end was trimmed by 3 bases and the J gene end by 7 bases; junction bases not matched to a gene: 8. The CDR3 loop is CASSHGGLAGNEQFF. The CDR3 DNA sequence: TGCGCCAGCAGCCACGGTGGACTAGCAGGGAATGAGCAGTTCTTC.

This clone was seen only a few times. V is TRBV27 and J is TRBJ1-6; 8 bases match TRBD1. Germline assignment: CDR1 MNHEY and CDR2 SMNVEV (reference sequence). The V and J ends lost 0 bases and 2 bases, in that order; junction bases with no gene match: 0. CDR3 size: 16 residues. CDR3 amino acids: CASSLSGQAYNSPLHF. CDR3 DNA sequence: TGTGCCAGCAGTTTATCGGGACAGGCCTATAATTCACCCCTCCACTTT.

The J gene is TRBJ1-5, the V gene TRBV18, with D hard to call. The CDR3 length is 15 residues. CDR1 and CDR2 from the germline V gene are KGHSH and LQKENI. V was clipped by 2 bases and J by 3 bases, with 11 bases between them. DNA of the CDR3: TGTGCCAGCTCACCAGGGCAGGTACTCAATCAGCCCCAGCATTTT. Encoded protein: CASSPGQVLNQPQHF.

The V and J genes are TRBV7-9 and TRBJ1-1; 7 nucleotides line up with TRBD1. After removal of 3 bases from V and 5 bases from J, the junction contained 9 bases not matched to a gene. This CDR3 contains 15 residues. Looked up from germline, CDR1 is SEHNR and CDR2 is FQNEAQ (reference sequence). The CDR3 protein is CASSFGTTGATEAFF. The CDR3 DNA is TGTGCCAGCAGCTTTGGGACAACAGGGGCGACTGAAGCTTTCTTT.

The V gene is TRBV11-2, the J gene TRBJ2-1; D is unresolved. Germline values: CDR1 SGHAT, CDR2 FQNNGV. CDR3 length: 12 residues. V lost 7 bases and J lost 4, with 8 bases in between. The CDR3 protein is CASTVAYNEQFF. The CDR3 nucleotides read TGTGCCAGCACCGTAGCTTACAATGAGCAGTTCTTC.

V and J are TRBV5-1 and TRBJ1-5; the match to TRBD1 covers 8 bases. CDR1 SGHRS and CDR2 YFSETQ come from the germline V gene. This CDR3 spans 14 amino acids. V was pared by 5 bases and J by 5 bases, with 6 bases of the junction left unmatched. CDR3 DNA sequence: TGCGCCAGCAGGCCAGGGGGCGGGGATCAGCCCCAGCATTTT. Translated: CASRPGGGDQPQHF.

This clone was picked up one time. V is TRBV23-1 and J is TRBJ2-7; TRBD1 matches at 9 bases. TRBV23-1 is filed as an ORF, its function uncertain. The CDR3 is made up of 16 amino acids. V was clipped by 4 bases and J by 2 bases; unmatched bases: 9. CDR3 sequence (DNA): TGCGCCAGCAGTCGAGTATGTAGGGACAGGGCCTACGAGCAGTACTTC. As protein: CASSRVCRDRAYEQYF.